The 21 T cell receptor beta chains below all came from one sample that was sequenced in a study of T cell changes during pregnancy in multiple sclerosis. Libraries were prepared by immunoSEQ multiplex PCR; TCRdb keeps only in-frame clonotypes and omits some of them. The table has around 69,000 clones, over 75% seen once. The sequenced sample was CD8+ T cells from peripheral blood mononuclear cells, obtained before pregnancy. The receptors here all came from a female donor with multiple sclerosis, enrolled in a pregnancy study.

The chain is built from TRBV30 and TRBJ1-1; D possibly corresponds to TRBD1 (5 bases). Trimming pared 5 bases from V and 6 bases from J, leaving 10 bases between. The CDR3 totals 11 residues. Germline loops: CDR1 GTSNPN, CDR2 SVGIG (reference sequence). Written as DNA, the CDR3 is TGTGCCTGGCTAGGGGCAGCTGAAGCTTTCTTT. It codes for CAWLGAAEAFF.

J is TRBJ2-1 and V is TRBV30; D possibly corresponds to TRBD1 (5 bases). V lost 2 bases to trimming and J lost 4 bases, with 9 bases between them. The germline V gene has CDR1 GTSNPN and CDR2 SVGIG (reference sequence). The CDR3 runs 13 residues. CDR3: CAWSQGPYNEQFF. In DNA form, the CDR3 reads TGTGCCTGGAGTCAGGGCCCTTACAATGAGCAGTTCTTC.

This sequence joins TRBV11-3 and TRBJ1-2, with D possibly TRBD1 on 6 matching bases. V lost 11 bases to trimming and J lost 4 bases, with 11 bases between them. Per germline, CDR1 SGHNT and CDR2 YENEEA. The CDR3 consists of 11 residues. The DNA of the CDR3 is TGTGCCCGACAGGTATCCTATGGCTACACCTTC. The encoded protein is CARQVSYGYTF.

The chain is built from TRBV2 and TRBJ1-2, with 8 bases that match TRBD1. CDR3 length: 17 amino acids. V lost 7 bases, J lost 1 base, and 14 bases stayed unmatched. Germline CDR1 is SNHLY and CDR2 is FYNNEI. This CDR3 reads CASITDRGNTLNYGYTF. The CDR3 DNA follows: TGTGCCAGCATCACAGACAGGGGCAATACCCTTAACTATGGCTACACCTTC.

V and J are TRBV19 and TRBJ2-7, with D possibly being TRBD2 (5 bases). Trimming left V 7 bases short and J 4 bases short, with 8 bases between. The CDR3 consists of 11 residues. Germline lookup yields CDR1 LNHDA and CDR2 SQIVND (reference sequence). This chain's CDR3 is CASKSGYEQYF. The DNA for the CDR3 is TGTGCCAGTAAGTCGGGGTACGAGCAGTACTTC.

The chain uses TRBV9 and TRBJ2-2; TRBD1 matches at 8 bases. Germline V gene data show CDR1 as SGDLS and CDR2 as YYNGEE. This CDR3 spans 15 amino acids. Germline trimming cut 2 bases from V and 4 bases from J; bases unmatched to any gene: 4. The CDR3 here is CASSVEDRATGELFF. In DNA, the CDR3 is TGTGCCAGCAGCGTCGAGGACAGGGCCACCGGGGAGCTGTTTTTT.

This chain connects TRBV7-9 to TRBJ1-5; maybe TRBD1 (5 bases). From germline, CDR1 is SEHNR and CDR2 FQNEAQ (reference sequence). The CDR3 covers 14 residues. V lost 1 base, J lost 7 bases, and 11 bases lay in between. The CDR3 sequence is CASSLGGGLQPQHF. The DNA of the CDR3 is TGTGCCAGCAGCTTAGGGGGCGGCTTGCAGCCCCAGCATTTT.

The J gene is TRBJ2-1, the V gene TRBV9, with 10 bases identical to TRBD2. With V trimmed by 4 bases and J by 4 bases, 14 bases remained unmatched. CDR1 is SGDLS and CDR2 is YYNGEE in the germline V gene. This CDR3 is 18 amino acids long. The CDR3 bases are TGTGCCAGCAGCCCCCATCTGGGTAGCGGGGGGCCTTACAATGAGCAGTTCTTC. Translating it yields CASSPHLGSGGPYNEQFF.

For this clone: The junction departs from the called germline gene at one end, perhaps through a read error. The rearrangement joins TRBV11-2 to TRBJ1-1; the match to TRBD1 covers 7 bases. The CDR3 spans 13 residues. The germline V gene encodes CDR1 SGHAT and CDR2 FQNNGV. DNA of the CDR3: TGTGCCAGCAGCTTAGACCACCGGGACAGCACAGACTTT. This gives the protein CASSLDHRDSTDF.

The V call is TRBV25-1, the J call TRBJ2-3; TRBD2 might be the D (7 bases). Trimming cost V 7 bases and J 6 bases, with 17 bases left between them. Germline CDR1 is MGHDK and CDR2 is SYGVNS. This CDR3 spans 14 amino acids. The CDR3 bases are TGTGCCAGCAAGCCCCGGGGGGCTCAGGATACGCAGTATTTT. Encoded protein: CASKPRGAQDTQYF.

The V gene is TRBV19, the J gene TRBJ2-1, with 7 bases identical to TRBD1. CDR1 LNHDA and CDR2 SQIVND come from the germline V gene (reference sequence). The V gene end was trimmed by 6 bases and the J gene end by 4 bases; junction bases not matched to a gene: 9. The CDR3 extends over 15 amino acids. The CDR3 coding sequence is TGTGCCAGTAGCAAGCCGGGACAGTATTACAATGAGCAGTTCTTC. It specifies CASSKPGQYYNEQFF.

This clone was picked up many times. The chain uses TRBV9 and TRBJ2-7; 12 nucleotides agree with TRBD2. In germline, CDR1 is SGDLS, CDR2 YYNGEE. After removal of 4 bases from V and 4 bases from J, the junction contained 3 bases not matched to a gene. The length of the CDR3 is 14 residues. CDR3 in amino acids: CASSIGLAGYEQYF. CDR3 DNA: TGTGCCAGCAGCATTGGACTAGCGGGGTACGAGCAGTACTTC.

The chain employs TRBV27 and TRBJ2-7; 7 bases fit TRBD1. The V gene end was trimmed by 2 bases and the J gene end by 5 bases; junction bases not matched to a gene: 15. Per the germline V gene, CDR1 is MNHEY and CDR2 is SMNVEV (reference sequence). The CDR3 is 17 residues long. CDR3 DNA sequence: TGTGCCAGCAGTTTAAAGGGTTCCAGGGCCGGACAGGACGAGCAGTACTTC. Its protein is CASSLKGSRAGQDEQYF.

This clone was seen once. The chain employs TRBV29-1 and TRBJ1-1; 7 positions agree with TRBD1. V lost 2 bases to trimming and J lost 5 bases; unmatched junction nucleotides: 8. There are 14 residues in the CDR3. Per the germline V gene, CDR1 is SQVTM and CDR2 is ANQGSEA. CDR3: CSVEKRQGLTEAFF. CDR3 sequence (DNA): TGCAGCGTTGAAAAAAGACAGGGTCTTACTGAAGCTTTCTTT.

J is TRBJ2-7 and V is TRBV7-8, with 9 bases lining up with TRBD1. V dropped 2 bases and J dropped 2; count of bases not matched to a gene: 4. The germline V gene encodes CDR1 SGHVS and CDR2 FQNEAQ. The CDR3 has 15 amino acids. Written as DNA, the CDR3 is TGTGCCAGCAGCTTACCCGGGACAGGGACCTACGAGCAGTACTTC. Translated, it gives CASSLPGTGTYEQYF.

The J gene is TRBJ2-1, the V gene TRBV30; a weak D match, TRBD1 (6 bases). Looked up from germline, CDR1 is GTSNPN and CDR2 is SVGIG (reference sequence). V dropped 5 bases and J dropped 4 bases, with 18 bases sitting between them. The CDR3 sequence is 15 residues long. As DNA, the CDR3 is TGTGCCTGGGGGCCGGGGACACAAGAATACAATGAGCAGTTCTTC. Amino acid sequence: CAWGPGTQEYNEQFF.

The rearrangement links TRBV2 to TRBJ2-7; 13 bases agree with TRBD2. The CDR3 length is 15 residues. Germline V gene lookup returns CDR1 SNHLY and CDR2 FYNNEI. The J segment lost 2 bases and the V segment lost 6 bases, leaving 4 bases of the junction unmatched. CDR3 sequence reads: CASRAGTSGAYEQYF. The CDR3 bases are TGTGCCAGCAGGGCCGGGACTAGCGGGGCCTACGAGCAGTACTTC.

V is TRBV5-1 and J is TRBJ1-1; D gene uncertain. V shed 1 base and J shed 1 base, with 8 bases lying between them. CDR3 length: 14 residues. Germline CDR1 is SGHRS and CDR2 is YFSETQ. CDR3 amino acids: CASSLLSGNTEAFF. CDR3 sequence (DNA): TGCGCCAGCAGCTTGTTGTCCGGGAACACTGAAGCTTTCTTT.

The chain couples TRBV6-1 to TRBJ2-5; the D is unclear. V was clipped by 4 bases and J by 5 bases, with 8 bases between them. The CDR3 runs to 12 residues. Germline CDR1 reads MNHNS; CDR2 reads SASEGT. The CDR3 is CASSGLIETQYF. The DNA for the CDR3 is TGTGCCAGCAGTGGGCTTATTGAGACCCAGTACTTC.

V and J are TRBV4-2 and TRBJ2-7, with 7 bases identical to TRBD2. This CDR3 has 15 amino acids. CDR1 and CDR2 from the germline V gene are LGHNA and YNFKEQ. Trimming cost V 4 bases and J 0 bases; bases outside gene matches: 6. The CDR3 DNA sequence: TGTGCCAGCAGCCCCAAGCGGGGCCCCTCCTACGAGCAGTACTTC. This encodes CASSPKRGPSYEQYF.

CDR3 in DNA: TGTGCCAGCAGCGTATACGGGGGGCAGCCCACAGATACGCAGTATTTT. It specifies CASSVYGGQPTDTQYF. V and J are TRBV9 and TRBJ2-3; D might be TRBD2 (7 bases). The CDR3 consists of 16 residues. Germline CDR1 SGDLS, CDR2 YYNGEE. Between the trimmed V and J ends, which lost 1 base and 2 bases, there was a span of 14 bases.